The T cell receptor (beta chain) under discussion was sequenced for a study of Graves' ophthalmopathy and Graves' hyperthyroidism. Study results and caveats: Blood also carried most expanded thyroid clonotypes exceeding 0.001 frequency.

CDR1 LGHDT and CDR2 YNNKEL come from the germline V gene (reference sequence). The CDR3 spans 13 residues. V lost 0 bases and J lost 6, with 9 bases in between. Regarding this clonotype: Its antigen is as yet unknown.

RNA transcripts were the template, and TCR beta CDR3 regions were amplified from them. Amplification began with first-round RT-PCR using HTBI primers, then second-round multiplex PCR was performed. TCRdb re-derived calls from the multiplex PCR reads in MiXCR, one entry per CDR3 protein. The repertoire includes 650,000 to 900,000 distinct CDR3 sequences, roughly two fifths of them detected once, and approximately 43% sits in the top ten. The receptor's source is an adult man with Graves' ophthalmopathy. Sequenced sample: peripheral blood. The chain is built from TRBV3-1 and TRBJ2-7; no clear D gene. The chain's CDR3 is CASSQDLRGEQYF. Written as DNA, the CDR3 is TGTGCCAGCAGCCAAGATCTAAGAGGCGAGCAGTACTTC.